A selection of T cell receptor beta chains follows, all from one sample in a study of T-cell reconstitution after alpha-beta-depleted transplantation in children. TCRdb re-called the PCR reads with MiXCR, one entry per CDR3 protein. The sample yields nearly 550,000 distinct CDR3 sequences, around 19% seen once. The sequences come from PBMCs from the stem cell graft donor, collected from the stem cell graft. The receptors were gathered from a human donor who donated a stem cell graft to a child with acute lymphoblastic leukemia. The CDR3 runs from the conserved cysteine through the conserved F or W. The order of the fields is D gene, clone size, V gene, J gene, CDR3 DNA, CDR3 protein. The D gene is left open where the match is weak. Clone size is stated in some rows and not others, as once, few, many or a class when expanded.

d_call: TRBD1
clone_size: few
v_call: TRBV18
j_call: TRBJ2-2
cdr3_nt: TGTGCCAGCTCACCGACAGGGTCGCCGGGCACCGGGGAGCTGTTTTTT
cdr3_aa: CASSPTGSPGTGELFF

d_call: TRBD2
clone_size: many
v_call: TRBV20-1
j_call: TRBJ2-1
cdr3_nt: TGCAGTGCTAGAGACCTCGGACTAGCGGGATACAATGAGCAGTTCTTC
cdr3_aa: CSARDLGLAGYNEQFF

d_call: TRBD2
clone_size: NA
v_call: TRBV20-1
j_call: TRBJ2-3
cdr3_nt: TGCAGTGCTACCGGACTAGCGGGAGGGATCGCAGATACGCAGTATTTT
cdr3_aa: CSATGLAGGIADTQYF

d_call: NA
clone_size: NA
v_call: TRBV28
j_call: TRBJ2-1
cdr3_nt: TGTGCCAGCAATCGAGGGGCGTCCTACAATGAGCAGTTCTTC
cdr3_aa: CASNRGASYNEQFF

d_call: NA
clone_size: NA
v_call: TRBV12-3/TRBV12-4
j_call: TRBJ1-1
cdr3_nt: TGTGCCAGCAGTTTAATCAAGGGGCACACTGAAGCTTTCTTT
cdr3_aa: CASSLIKGHTEAFF

d_call: NA
clone_size: few
v_call: TRBV29-1
j_call: TRBJ1-1
cdr3_nt: TGCAGCGCTTACGGGGTGAACACTGAAGCTTTCTTT
cdr3_aa: CSAYGVNTEAFF

d_call: NA
clone_size: few
v_call: TRBV7-9
j_call: TRBJ1-6
cdr3_nt: TGTGCCAGCAGCTTAGGTGCCCAGCTAAATTCACCCCTCCACTTT
cdr3_aa: CASSLGAQLNSPLHF

d_call: NA
clone_size: few
v_call: TRBV28
j_call: TRBJ2-5
cdr3_nt: TGTGCCAGCAGTCCTTATCGGGGCCAAGAGACCCAGTACTTC
cdr3_aa: CASSPYRGQETQYF

d_call: NA
clone_size: few
v_call: TRBV4-2
j_call: TRBJ2-2
cdr3_nt: TGTGCCAGCAGCCCGAGCCAAGACCCCACCGGGGAGCTGTTTTTT
cdr3_aa: CASSPSQDPTGELFF

d_call: TRBD2
clone_size: NA
v_call: TRBV7-2
j_call: TRBJ2-7
cdr3_nt: TGTGCCAGCAAGGGAGGACGGGAGGGATCGTACGAGCAGTACTTC
cdr3_aa: CASKGGREGSYEQYF

d_call: TRBD1
clone_size: NA
v_call: TRBV6-1
j_call: TRBJ1-1
cdr3_nt: TGTGCCAGCAGTGGAGGACAGGGACTTTTACAAGCTTTCTTT
cdr3_aa: CASSGGQGLLQAFF

d_call: NA
clone_size: few
v_call: TRBV12-3/TRBV12-4
j_call: TRBJ1-2
cdr3_nt: TGTGCCAGCAGTTTTATGGGAAACTATGGCTACACCTTC
cdr3_aa: CASSFMGNYGYTF

d_call: NA
clone_size: NA
v_call: TRBV3-1
j_call: TRBJ1-2
cdr3_nt: TGTGCCAGCAGCCAAGAGGGGCGGGGCCGGGACGGCTACACCTTC
cdr3_aa: CASSQEGRGRDGYTF

d_call: NA
clone_size: few
v_call: TRBV7-8
j_call: TRBJ2-3
cdr3_nt: TGTGCCAGCAGTCAGACCGGGACCCTGAGCACAGATACGCAGTATTTT
cdr3_aa: CASSQTGTLSTDTQYF

d_call: NA
clone_size: NA
v_call: TRBV12-2
j_call: TRBJ2-7
cdr3_nt: TGTGCAAGTCGCTTGTTCAGCCTCTCCTACGAGCAGTACTTC
cdr3_aa: CASRLFSLSYEQYF

d_call: TRBD2
clone_size: few
v_call: TRBV4-1
j_call: TRBJ2-7
cdr3_nt: TGCGCCAGCAGCCACGGGACTAGCGAATACGAGCAGTACTTC
cdr3_aa: CASSHGTSEYEQYF

d_call: TRBD2
clone_size: NA
v_call: TRBV5-1
j_call: TRBJ2-1
cdr3_nt: TGCGCCAGCGCGACTAGCGGGAATGTGTGGGAGCAGTTCTTC
cdr3_aa: CASATSGNVWEQFF

d_call: NA
clone_size: many
v_call: TRBV6-1
j_call: TRBJ2-2
cdr3_nt: TGTGCCAGCAGTGAGCTGGACACCGGGGAGCTGTTTTTT
cdr3_aa: CASSELDTGELFF

d_call: NA
clone_size: NA
v_call: TRBV6-6
j_call: TRBJ2-1
cdr3_nt: TGTGCCAGCAGTTTAGCCAGGTACGGAATCGAGTTCTTC
cdr3_aa: CASSLARYGIEFF

d_call: NA
clone_size: NA
v_call: TRBV25-1
j_call: TRBJ1-2
cdr3_nt: TGTGCCAGCAGTGCACTAGTAAGCTCACAGGCCATCTCGCAGGATGGCTACACCTTC
cdr3_aa: CASSALVSSQAISQDGYTF

d_call: NA
clone_size: NA
v_call: TRBV27
j_call: TRBJ1-1
cdr3_nt: TGTGCCAGCAGTTTGATTGCGGGGGTAGACACTGAAGCTTTCTTT
cdr3_aa: CASSLIAGVDTEAFF

d_call: NA
clone_size: few
v_call: TRBV5-1
j_call: TRBJ1-3
cdr3_nt: TGCGCCAGCAGCTTCCACTCTGGAAACACCATATATTTT
cdr3_aa: CASSFHSGNTIYF

d_call: NA
clone_size: few
v_call: TRBV2
j_call: TRBJ2-7
cdr3_nt: TGTGCCAGCAAACGACCGTCAAAGGGCTCCTACGAGCAGTACTTC
cdr3_aa: CASKRPSKGSYEQYF

d_call: TRBD1
clone_size: few
v_call: TRBV19
j_call: TRBJ2-7
cdr3_nt: TGTGCCAGTACCTCCGGCGCGGGACAGGGGGCCTACGAGCAGTACTTC
cdr3_aa: CASTSGAGQGAYEQYF

d_call: TRBD2
clone_size: few
v_call: TRBV9
j_call: TRBJ2-1
cdr3_nt: TGTGCCAGCAGCGTAGGACTAGCGAGTAATGAGCAGTTCTTC
cdr3_aa: CASSVGLASNEQFF

d_call: NA
clone_size: few
v_call: TRBV5-1
j_call: TRBJ2-5
cdr3_nt: TGCGCCAGCAGCTCGATGGGGACGGGATGGGAGACCCAGTACTTC
cdr3_aa: CASSSMGTGWETQYF

d_call: TRBD1
clone_size: few
v_call: TRBV7-7
j_call: TRBJ2-7
cdr3_nt: TGTGCCAGCAGCCGGGACAGGGGATCCCACGAGCAGTACTTC
cdr3_aa: CASSRDRGSHEQYF

d_call: TRBD1
clone_size: NA
v_call: TRBV12-3/TRBV12-4
j_call: TRBJ1-2
cdr3_nt: TGTGCCAGCAGTTATAAGGGGGCGCGGGGCTACACCTTC
cdr3_aa: CASSYKGARGYTF

d_call: TRBD2
clone_size: few
v_call: TRBV24-1
j_call: TRBJ2-7
cdr3_nt: TGTGCCACCAGTGACCCACGGACTAGGGGCTACGAGCAGTACTTC
cdr3_aa: CATSDPRTRGYEQYF

d_call: NA
clone_size: many
v_call: TRBV7-3
j_call: TRBJ1-2
cdr3_nt: TGTGCCAGCAGTCTGACAGCTTACTATGGCTACACCTTC
cdr3_aa: CASSLTAYYGYTF

d_call: TRBD2
clone_size: few
v_call: TRBV12-3/TRBV12-4
j_call: TRBJ2-3
cdr3_nt: TGTGCCAGCACCTCGCCGGGACTAGCGGGAATGGGGTCTGGCACAGATACGCAGTATTTT
cdr3_aa: CASTSPGLAGMGSGTDTQYF

d_call: TRBD1
clone_size: NA
v_call: TRBV2
j_call: TRBJ2-1
cdr3_nt: TGTGCCAGCAGTCCATGGGGGACAGGAGTGTACAATGAGCAGTTCTTC
cdr3_aa: CASSPWGTGVYNEQFF

d_call: TRBD2
clone_size: NA
v_call: TRBV11-2
j_call: TRBJ2-2
cdr3_nt: TGTGCCAGCAGCCGGGGGGGGAGGAAAACCGGGGAGCTGTTTTTT
cdr3_aa: CASSRGGRKTGELFF

d_call: NA
clone_size: few
v_call: TRBV12-3/TRBV12-4
j_call: TRBJ1-5
cdr3_nt: TGTGCCAGCAGTTTGGGGTCCCCCGAGGGCAATCAGCCCCAGCATTTT
cdr3_aa: CASSLGSPEGNQPQHF

d_call: NA
clone_size: few
v_call: TRBV29-1
j_call: TRBJ1-2
cdr3_nt: TGCAGCGTTGCTGGCGCGGAGGGCTACACCTTC
cdr3_aa: CSVAGAEGYTF

d_call: NA
clone_size: few
v_call: TRBV7-2
j_call: TRBJ1-1
cdr3_nt: TGTGCCAGCAGCTTAGCGGGAGGGGGGGCGGACACTGAAGCTTTCTTT
cdr3_aa: CASSLAGGGADTEAFF

d_call: TRBD1
clone_size: few
v_call: TRBV7-9
j_call: TRBJ1-1
cdr3_nt: TGTGCCAGCAGGCAAGACAGGGGGCTGAGCGGTACTGAAGCTTTCTTT
cdr3_aa: CASRQDRGLSGTEAFF

d_call: NA
clone_size: many
v_call: TRBV29-1
j_call: TRBJ2-7
cdr3_nt: TGCAGCGTAGTCACCGACAGGTCTGAGCAGTACTTC
cdr3_aa: CSVVTDRSEQYF

d_call: TRBD1
clone_size: NA
v_call: TRBV5-1
j_call: TRBJ2-6
cdr3_nt: TGCGCCAGCAGCCTGGACAGGCCCTCTGGGGCCAACGGCCTGACTTTC
cdr3_aa: CASSLDRPSGANGLTF

d_call: TRBD1
clone_size: many
v_call: TRBV27
j_call: TRBJ2-7
cdr3_nt: TGTGCCAGCAGTCCAGTAGCCGGGACAGGGACCTACGAGCAGTACTTC
cdr3_aa: CASSPVAGTGTYEQYF

d_call: NA
clone_size: NA
v_call: TRBV27
j_call: TRBJ1-5
cdr3_nt: TGTGCCAGCACCGGGGAAGGAGAGGGTCAGCCCCAGCATTTT
cdr3_aa: CASTGEGEGQPQHF

d_call: NA
clone_size: once
v_call: TRBV5-1
j_call: TRBJ2-7
cdr3_nt: TGCGCCAGCAGCTTGGAAGGCTCACCCTACGAGCAGTACTTC
cdr3_aa: CASSLEGSPYEQYF

d_call: NA
clone_size: NA
v_call: TRBV7-3
j_call: TRBJ2-5
cdr3_nt: TGTGCCAGCAGCTTAAGCCTATACCTCATTCAAGAGACCCAGTACTTC
cdr3_aa: CASSLSLYLIQETQYF

d_call: TRBD2
clone_size: many
v_call: TRBV7-9
j_call: TRBJ2-3
cdr3_nt: TGTGCCAGCAGCTTAACGGGGGGTTCAGATACGCAGTATTTT
cdr3_aa: CASSLTGGSDTQYF

d_call: NA
clone_size: NA
v_call: TRBV7-8
j_call: TRBJ2-1
cdr3_nt: TGTGCCAGCAGCTTAGGGGTGGGACTGAACTACAATGAGCAGTTCTTC
cdr3_aa: CASSLGVGLNYNEQFF

d_call: NA
clone_size: few
v_call: TRBV20-1
j_call: TRBJ1-6
cdr3_nt: TGCAGTGTTCACCCCGGCTGGAATTCACCCCTCCACTTT
cdr3_aa: CSVHPGWNSPLHF

d_call: NA
clone_size: NA
v_call: TRBV27
j_call: TRBJ2-7
cdr3_nt: TGTGCCAGCAGTTATAAGGACTCCTACGAGCAGTACTTC
cdr3_aa: CASSYKDSYEQYF

d_call: TRBD1
clone_size: many
v_call: TRBV5-1
j_call: TRBJ1-3
cdr3_nt: TGCGCCAGCGCCGACAGGGAGGGATCCTCTGGAAACACCATATATTTT
cdr3_aa: CASADREGSSGNTIYF

d_call: NA
clone_size: NA
v_call: TRBV6-1
j_call: TRBJ2-5
cdr3_nt: TGTGCCAGCAGGGACAGCCTCCAAGAGACCCAGTACTTC
cdr3_aa: CASRDSLQETQYF

d_call: NA
clone_size: few
v_call: TRBV5-1
j_call: TRBJ2-1
cdr3_nt: TGCGCCAGCAGTGAGCCGGGTATGGATGAGCAGTTCTTC
cdr3_aa: CASSEPGMDEQFF

d_call: NA
clone_size: many
v_call: TRBV9
j_call: TRBJ2-1
cdr3_nt: TGTGCCAGCAGCATGAGTGTGGGTGAGCAGTTCTTC
cdr3_aa: CASSMSVGEQFF